This T cell receptor (beta chain) stems from a study of T-cell memory formation after mild COVID-19. TCRdb analysed the 5' RACE reads with MiXCR anew, one entry per CDR3 protein. The sample lists just over 200,000 distinct CDR3 sequences; around 8.8% were seen once. The CDR3 extends over 12 amino acids. V was clipped by 6 bases and J by 11 bases, with 11 bases between them. From germline, CDR1 is SNHLY and CDR2 FYNNEI. This TCR derives from a man aged 18 to 35 who had mild COVID-19 (a few samples of this study predate the infection). Cell type and time point are not known. The chain is built from TRBV2 and TRBJ1-6; D is possibly TRBD1 (5 bases). The material sequenced was PBMCs or a T cell subset sorted from them (not recorded which). CDR3 coding DNA: TGTGCCAGCAGGGGGACGGGGACACCCCTCCACTTT. As protein: CASRGTGTPLHF.